A selection of T cell receptor beta chains follows, all from one sample in a study of cytotoxic CD8 clonotypes in ibrutinib-treated CLL. Sequencing was performed with immunoSEQ multiplex PCR; in TCRdb, only in-frame clones are kept and a portion is missing. The sample consists of some 290,000 clones, roughly 80% of them appearing once. The sample consisted of PBMCs, taken before ibrutinib treatment. These receptors were obtained from a human donor with chronic lymphocytic leukemia. CDR3s include the opening cysteine and the closing phenylalanine or tryptophan. The D gene is left open where the match is weak. For some rows the clone size is stated as once, few or many, or as a class when expanded; others skip it.

v_gene: TRBV7-8
j_gene: TRBJ1-5
d_gene: .
abundance: .
CDR3aa: CASSLDRNQPQHF
CDR3nt: TGTGCCAGCAGCTTAGACAGGAATCAGCCCCAGCATTTT

v_gene: TRBV6-1
j_gene: TRBJ2-3
d_gene: .
abundance: .
CDR3aa: CASSVLRSTDTQYF
CDR3nt: TGTGCCAGCAGTGTCTTAAGGAGCACAGATACGCAGTATTTT

v_gene: TRBV4-1
j_gene: TRBJ1-2
d_gene: TRBD1
abundance: .
CDR3aa: CASSKTDREFEYGYTF
CDR3nt: TGCGCCAGCAGCAAGACGGACAGGGAGTTTGAGTACGGCTACACCTTC

v_gene: TRBV29-1
j_gene: TRBJ1-1
d_gene: .
abundance: .
CDR3aa: CSATRRNTEAFF
CDR3nt: TGCAGCGCCACACGAAGGAACACTGAAGCTTTCTTT

v_gene: TRBV19
j_gene: TRBJ1-1
d_gene: .
abundance: .
CDR3aa: CASSIRWRQLNTEAFF
CDR3nt: TGTGCCAGTAGTATAAGGTGGAGACAGTTGAACACTGAAGCTTTCTTT

v_gene: TRBV19
j_gene: TRBJ2-1
d_gene: TRBD2
abundance: .
CDR3aa: CASSTSGNSYNEQFF
CDR3nt: TGTGCCAGTAGTACTAGCGGGAACTCCTACAATGAGCAGTTCTTC

v_gene: TRBV9
j_gene: TRBJ2-1
d_gene: TRBD2
abundance: once
CDR3aa: CASSVVTSGNKGEQFF
CDR3nt: TGTGCCAGCAGCGTAGTGACTAGCGGGAATAAGGGTGAGCAGTTCTTC

v_gene: TRBV10-3
j_gene: TRBJ2-6
d_gene: .
abundance: .
CDR3aa: CAMLRGTDSSGANVLTF
CDR3nt: TGTGCCATGTTAAGGGGGACGGACAGCTCTGGGGCCAACGTCCTGACTTTC

v_gene: TRBV28
j_gene: TRBJ2-7
d_gene: .
abundance: .
CDR3aa: CASSHTGLGENEQYF
CDR3nt: TGTGCCAGCAGTCATACAGGGTTAGGGGAGAACGAGCAGTACTTC

v_gene: TRBV15
j_gene: TRBJ1-2
d_gene: .
abundance: .
CDR3aa: CATSSLGQPNNYGYTF
CDR3nt: TGTGCCACCAGCTCTCTAGGACAGCCTAACAACTATGGCTACACCTTC

v_gene: TRBV5-4
j_gene: TRBJ2-5
d_gene: TRBD2
abundance: .
CDR3aa: CASSLGVPLAGGKETQYF
CDR3nt: TGTGCCAGCAGCTTGGGTGTACCTCTAGCGGGAGGAAAAGAGACCCAGTACTTC

v_gene: TRBV4-3
j_gene: TRBJ2-3
d_gene: TRBD2
abundance: .
CDR3aa: CASSQDRTSGSTDTQYF
CDR3nt: TGCGCCAGCAGCCAAGACCGGACTAGCGGGAGTACAGATACGCAGTATTTT

v_gene: TRBV6-5
j_gene: TRBJ2-7
d_gene: .
abundance: .
CDR3aa: CASSYEYEQYF
CDR3nt: TGTGCCAGCAGTTATGAGTACGAGCAGTACTTC

v_gene: TRBV28
j_gene: TRBJ2-5
d_gene: .
abundance: .
CDR3aa: CASLRPPVETQYF
CDR3nt: TGTGCCAGCTTAAGGCCACCTGTGGAGACCCAGTACTTC

v_gene: TRBV9
j_gene: TRBJ2-1
d_gene: TRBD2
abundance: .
CDR3aa: CASSVAGLAGGGEQFF
CDR3nt: TGTGCCAGCAGCGTAGCCGGACTAGCGGGAGGAGGTGAGCAGTTCTTC

v_gene: TRBV27
j_gene: TRBJ2-7
d_gene: TRBD2
abundance: few
CDR3aa: CASSLASGYEQYF
CDR3nt: TGTGCCAGCAGTTTAGCTAGCGGCTACGAGCAGTACTTC

v_gene: TRBV28
j_gene: TRBJ2-7
d_gene: .
abundance: .
CDR3aa: CASRRRTKSSYEQYF
CDR3nt: TGTGCCAGCAGGCGTCGGACTAAGAGCTCCTACGAGCAGTACTTC

v_gene: TRBV27
j_gene: TRBJ2-7
d_gene: .
abundance: .
CDR3aa: CASSLLTGLAEQYF
CDR3nt: TGTGCCAGCAGTTTACTTACAGGCCTTGCCGAGCAGTACTTC

v_gene: TRBV28
j_gene: TRBJ2-5
d_gene: TRBD2
abundance: .
CDR3aa: CASRRPGLAGSLETQYF
CDR3nt: TGTGCCAGCAGGAGACCGGGACTAGCGGGAAGTCTCGAGACCCAGTACTTC

v_gene: TRBV7-9
j_gene: TRBJ2-1
d_gene: TRBD1
abundance: .
CDR3aa: CASSLPPGQGYNEQFF
CDR3nt: TGTGCCAGCAGCTTGCCTCCGGGACAGGGGTACAATGAGCAGTTCTTC

v_gene: TRBV9
j_gene: TRBJ2-1
d_gene: TRBD2
abundance: .
CDR3aa: CASSVTSGRAGNEQFF
CDR3nt: TGTGCCAGCAGCGTCACAAGCGGGAGGGCCGGCAATGAGCAGTTCTTC

v_gene: TRBV13
j_gene: TRBJ2-1
d_gene: TRBD2
abundance: .
CDR3aa: CASSLLTSGRNEQFF
CDR3nt: TGTGCCAGCAGCTTACTCACTAGCGGGAGAAATGAGCAGTTCTTC

v_gene: TRBV30
j_gene: TRBJ2-5
d_gene: .
abundance: .
CDR3aa: CAWSPVGRRAQYF
CDR3nt: TGTGCCTGGAGCCCCGTTGGACGTAGGGCCCAGTACTTC

v_gene: TRBV25-1
j_gene: TRBJ2-7
d_gene: .
abundance: .
CDR3aa: CASSTGVPHYEQYF
CDR3nt: TGTGCCAGCAGTACTGGGGTTCCCCACTACGAGCAGTACTTC

v_gene: TRBV18
j_gene: TRBJ1-2
d_gene: .
abundance: .
CDR3aa: CASSPQGSFDGYTF
CDR3nt: TGTGCCAGCTCACCCCAGGGTTCTTTCGACGGCTACACCTTC

v_gene: TRBV2
j_gene: TRBJ1-1
d_gene: .
abundance: once
CDR3aa: CASSLEGGTEAFF
CDR3nt: TGTGCCAGCAGCCTAGAAGGGGGCACTGAAGCTTTCTTT

v_gene: TRBV5-1
j_gene: TRBJ2-7
d_gene: TRBD2
abundance: .
CDR3aa: CASSMGLAGGRHEQYF
CDR3nt: TGCGCCAGCAGCATGGGACTAGCGGGAGGGCGGCACGAGCAGTACTTC

v_gene: TRBV7-9
j_gene: TRBJ2-5
d_gene: .
abundance: once
CDR3aa: CASSLAGRGYRYQETQYF
CDR3nt: TGTGCCAGCAGCTTAGCGGGCAGGGGTTACCGGTACCAAGAGACCCAGTACTTC

v_gene: TRBV29-1
j_gene: TRBJ2-3
d_gene: .
abundance: .
CDR3aa: CSVGGTLGGTDTQYF
CDR3nt: TGCAGCGTTGGGGGGACTCTCGGAGGGACAGATACGCAGTATTTT